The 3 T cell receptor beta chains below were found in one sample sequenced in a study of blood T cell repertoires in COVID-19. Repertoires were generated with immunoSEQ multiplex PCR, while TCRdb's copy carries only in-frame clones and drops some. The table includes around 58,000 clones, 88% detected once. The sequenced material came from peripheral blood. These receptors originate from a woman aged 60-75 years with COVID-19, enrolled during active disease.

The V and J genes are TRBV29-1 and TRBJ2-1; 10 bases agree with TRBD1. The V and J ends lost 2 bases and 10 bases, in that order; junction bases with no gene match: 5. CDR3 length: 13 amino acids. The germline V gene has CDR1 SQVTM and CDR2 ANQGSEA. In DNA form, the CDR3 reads TGCAGCGTTGAAAGACAGGGGGCTGGGGAGCAGTTCTTC. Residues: CSVERQGAGEQFF.

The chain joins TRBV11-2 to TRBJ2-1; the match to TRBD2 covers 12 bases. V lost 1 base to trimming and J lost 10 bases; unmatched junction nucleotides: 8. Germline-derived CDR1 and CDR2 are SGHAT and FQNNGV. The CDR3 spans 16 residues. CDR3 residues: CASSLGGLAGLEEQFF. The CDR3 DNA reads TGTGCCAGCAGCTTAGGAGGACTAGCGGGACTCGAGGAGCAGTTCTTC. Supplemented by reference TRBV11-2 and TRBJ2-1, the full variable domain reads EAGVAQSPRYKIIEKRQSVAFWCNPISGHATLYWYQQILGQGPKLLIQFQNNGVVDDSQLPKDRFSAERLKGVDSTLKIQPAKLEDSAVYLCASSLGGLAGLEEQFFGPGTRLTVL.

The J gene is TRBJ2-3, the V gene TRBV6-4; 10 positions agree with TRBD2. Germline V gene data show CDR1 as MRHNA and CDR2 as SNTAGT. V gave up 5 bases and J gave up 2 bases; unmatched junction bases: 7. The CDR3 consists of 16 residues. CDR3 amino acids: CASSPSAGGDTDTQYF. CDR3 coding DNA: TGTGCCAGCAGTCCCTCAGCGGGAGGGGACACAGATACGCAGTATTTT.